These 2 T cell receptor beta chains share one sample of origin, sequenced in a study of post-analysis software for immune sequencing data. The study's findings and limits: A handful of TRBV segments, including TRBV5-6, TRBV5-1 and TRBV20-1, were more frequent in patients than controls.

No antigen has been identified for these receptors. Each TCR beta cDNA library carried unique molecular identifiers. TCRdb re-analysed the PCR reads in MiXCR, keeping a single row per CDR3 protein. The repertoire holds roughly 800,000 distinct CDR3 sequences, about 57% seen once, with approximately 4.5% in the top ten. The sequenced sample was blood. Every receptor here comes from a girl between 10 and 17 years old with multiple sclerosis.

The chain is built from TRBV7-3 and TRBJ2-2; possibly TRBD2 for D (6 bases). Germline V CDR1 and CDR2: SGHTA, FQGTGA. Between the trimmed V and J ends, which lost 5 bases and 2 bases, there was a span of 12 bases. There are 15 residues in the CDR3. As DNA, the CDR3 is TGTGCCAGCAGCCCAGTTGGGACTAACACCGGGGAGCTGTTTTTT. Translating it yields CASSPVGTNTGELFF.

This clonotype was seen only a few times. V gene TRBV7-3 combines with J gene TRBJ2-4; TRBD2 agrees at 12 bases. The J call may be faulty, since TRBJ2-7 better matches the DNA end. Germline assignment: CDR1 SGHTA and CDR2 FQGTGA. The CDR3 runs to 16 residues. As DNA, the CDR3 is TGTGCCAGCAGCCTCACCCGACTAGCGGGGGACGACGAGCAGTACTTC. Protein sequence: CASSLTRLAGDDEQYF.